Below, one T cell receptor (beta chain) is given with its context. It has no known antigen specificity. No much larger clone exists at a distance of one base, and base qualities are not known. The data belong to a study of CD8 T cells in acute hepatitis C reinfection (TCRdb year 2021). For the study in its entirety: This study examined the TCRbeta repertoire of CD8+ T cells that recognize the HCV NS3-1073 epitope, both during acute infection and after viral clearance. Paired acute and follow-up samples were contributed by four spontaneous resolvers.

Overall results and qualifications from the work: Few CDR3 sequences were shared with other epitopes, and differences in sequencing approaches may have limited exact matching. Chronically infected subjects had no follow-up repertoires because NS3-1073 specific cells were too rare to sort. About 13 public clonotypes were found regardless of outcome; one public clonotype used V04-02/J02-02. Only the TCRbeta chain was sequenced in bulk, so alphabeta pairing of public clonotypes could not be determined. All groups preferentially used the TRBV04 and TRBV06 gene families, and overrepresentation in the naive pool did not explain this preferential usage. Diversity in the NS3-1073 specific repertoires was high, and no significant differences in diversity emerged among acute resolver, follow-up resolver and acute chronic samples.

Trimming takes 0 bases from V and 1 base from J, and the germline ends sit 3 bases apart. From the germline V gene (reference sequence), CDR1 is LNHNV and CDR2 is YYDKDF. The CDR3 covers 13 residues, taking in both the cysteine and the phenylalanine. The retained sequence is limited to the CDR3, 39 bases, with the frame set at the first base. Genomic DNA was extracted from FACS-sorted cells, and TCRbeta chains were sequenced through the commercial immunoSEQ service. The original pipeline was this. The repertoire data were analyzed using ImmunoSEQ Analyzer software v3.0 and R v3.5.1. Only productive rearrangements were analyzed, as sequences containing stop codons or out-of-frame rearrangements were removed. Simpson diversity, Shannon entropy, CDR3 length and nucleotide addition metrics were supplied by the sequencing provider. Clonotypes were grouped by frequency as dominant, sub-dominant, low or lowest abundance, and most analyses excluded clonotypes below 0.1%. A CDR3 amino acid clonotype was designated public if detected in at least two subjects at a cumulative frequency of at least 0.5%. Sourced from immuneACCESS, this table was stored by TCRdb with only in-frame sequences that have V and J called. A share of the clones is absent; for the studies checked, an unresolved V gene accounts for under half, and the remainder has no known explanation. The V and J calls and clone size are taken from that table; D and trimming were inferred from the DNA. The sample includes tens of thousands of clones, with approximately 87% observed a single time. 0.5% to 0.65% of the sample belongs to the ten largest clones.

The label giving this sample's time point can be read as: naive CD8 control sorted from an acute-time-point sample. Enrolled in the Montreal Hepatitis C Cohort (HEPCO) in Canada, the donors were people who inject drugs, and these donors were followed every 3 months. Acute primary HCV infection was defined as a positive HCV RNA or antibody test that came after a negative test within the prior 24 weeks. CD3, CD8 and CD45RO antibodies were used for surface staining, and dead cells were excluded with an aqua fixable dye. Roughly six subjects who developed chronic infection, defined as HCV RNA positivity at 24 weeks, were also included in the cohort. Frozen stocks of peripheral blood mononuclear cells were first thawed, after which negative isolation of CD8+ T cells was carried out using the MACS CD8+ T cell Isolation Kit. A BD FACSAria II cell sorter was used for cell sorting.

This TCR was recovered from a man aged 25-45 years with chronic hepatitis C. The V and J genes are TRBV15 and TRBJ1-1; the D gene is not confidently resolved. Sequencing was carried out using naive CD8+ T cells from PBMCs. According to the study, the label for this sample's cell subset or site signals: sorted total naive CD45RO-negative CD8+ T cells. The CDR3 corresponds to CATSREGNTEAFF. The DNA is TGTGCCACCAGCAGAGAAGGGAACACTGAAGCTTTCTTT.